Below, 10 T cell receptor beta chains from the same sample are listed, as sequenced in a study of blood T cell repertoires in COVID-19. The repertoire was sequenced with immunoSEQ multiplex PCR; TCRdb's copy has only in-frame clones and lacks some. This table holds 50,000 to 75,000 clones, around 80% found once. Input material: peripheral blood. The receptors were gathered from a man between 60 and 75 years old with COVID-19, enrolled during active disease.

The chain links TRBV9 to TRBJ2-1; the D gene is possibly TRBD2 (5 bases). The CDR3 sequence is 12 residues long. Between the trimmed V and J ends, which lost 2 bases and 9 bases, there was a span of 9 bases. Per the germline V gene, CDR1 is SGDLS and CDR2 is YYNGEE. CDR3 amino acids: CASSVVEGEQFF. The CDR3, as DNA: TGTGCCAGCAGCGTGGTAGAGGGTGAGCAGTTCTTC. The complete variable domain, with remaining parts taken from reference TRBV9 and TRBJ2-1, reads DSGVTQTPKHLITATGQRVTLRCSPRSGDLSVYWYQQSLDQGLQFLIQYYNGEERAKGNILERFSAQQFPDLHSELNLSSLELGDSALYFCASSVVEGEQFFGPGTRLTVL.

In DNA, the CDR3 is TGTGCCAGCAGTCAGGGGACGGAATTCAATCAGCCCCAGCATTTT. Translation gives CASSQGTEFNQPQHF. The chain couples TRBV6-1 to TRBJ1-5; D is possibly TRBD1 (6 bases). In germline, CDR1 is MNHNS, CDR2 SASEGT. CDR3 length equals 15 residues. V gave up 5 bases and J gave up 3 bases, with 14 bases separating them.

The chain couples TRBV9 to TRBJ2-7; 8 nucleotides agree with TRBD2. Trimming took 1 base from V and 2 from J; bases not matched to a gene: 8. Per germline, CDR1 SGDLS and CDR2 YYNGEE. The CDR3 length is 16 residues. The CDR3 nucleotides read TGTGCCAGCAGCGTATCGCGGGTAGCGGGGACCTACGAGCAGTACTTC. Its protein is CASSVSRVAGTYEQYF.

J is TRBJ2-7 and V is TRBV30; D gene ambiguous. V lost 1 base and J 7 bases, leaving 8 bases between the germline ends. The germline V gene encodes CDR1 GTSNPN and CDR2 SVGIG (reference sequence). CDR3 length: 11 amino acids. The CDR3 is CAWSGAREQYF. Written as DNA, the CDR3 is TGTGCCTGGAGTGGCGCCCGGGAGCAGTACTTC.

This clone is judged medium-sized. The V gene is TRBV3-1 (or the pseudogene TRBV3-2), the J gene TRBJ1-1; 8 bases match TRBD1. The CDR3 length is 17 residues. With 0 bases clipped from V and 1 base from J, the junction kept 7 bases outside the gene matches. CDR1 is LGHDT, CDR2 YNNKEL, per germline (reference sequence). The CDR3 DNA reads TGTGCCAGCAGCCAAGAGGGACAGGCACTCTGGAACACTGAAGCTTTCTTT. It translates to CASSQEGQALWNTEAFF.

The V gene is TRBV28, the J gene TRBJ1-2; the D is unclear. V lost 3 bases and J lost 6, with 8 bases in between. The germline V gene has CDR1 MDHEN and CDR2 SYDVKM. The CDR3 is made up of 12 amino acids. CDR3 region: CASSFRGHGYTF. For the CDR3, the DNA is TGTGCCAGCAGTTTCCGAGGGCATGGCTACACCTTC.

V and J are TRBV20-1 and TRBJ1-1, with D hard to call. Germline values: CDR1 DFQATT, CDR2 SNEGSKA (reference sequence). V dropped 8 bases and J dropped 2 bases, with 6 bases sitting between them. This CDR3 is built from 10 residues. CDR3 sequence (DNA): TGCAGTTCCGGTAACACTGAAGCTTTCTTT. Its protein product is CSSGNTEAFF.

This chain connects TRBV28 to TRBJ2-1; D perhaps matches TRBD1 (6 bases). Deletions cut 7 bases from V and 4 bases from J, with 17 bases between. CDR3 length: 15 residues. CDR1 is MDHEN, CDR2 SYDVKM, per germline. CDR3 DNA: TGTGCCAGCACCCTTTATAGTCAGGGGTACAATGAGCAGTTCTTC. It yields the protein CASTLYSQGYNEQFF.

The chain is built from TRBV4-2 and TRBJ2-1; 11 nucleotides match TRBD2. With 4 bases clipped from V and 5 bases from J, the junction kept 4 bases outside the gene matches. The CDR3 runs to 15 residues. Germline CDR1 and CDR2: LGHNA and YNFKEQ. DNA of the CDR3: TGTGCCAGCAGCCGACTAGCGGGGAGCAACAATGAGCAGTTCTTC. Translated, it gives CASSRLAGSNNEQFF.

For the CDR3, the DNA is TGTGCCAGCAGCCCCCCGGATCAGCGTGGCTACACCTTC. It encodes CASSPPDQRGYTF. The J gene is TRBJ1-2, the V gene TRBV5-6; no clear D. Trimming took off 4 bases at V and 7 bases at J, with 14 bases between the two ends. Germline values: CDR1 SGHDT, CDR2 YYEEEE. The CDR3 runs 13 residues. The whole variable domain, remainder taken from reference TRBV5-6 and TRBJ1-2, is DAGVTQSPTHLIKTRGQQVTLRCSPKSGHDTVSWYQQALGQGPQFIFQYYEEEERQRGNFPDRFSGHQFPNYSSELNVNALLLGDSALYLCASSPPDQRGYTFGSGTRLTVV.